The 23 T cell receptor beta chains reported below all come from one sample, sequenced in a study of vaccination and CD4 T cells after COVID-19. No antigens are known for them. CD4+ T cells that had been cultured provided DNA sequenced with the Oncomine TCR Beta short-read assay. TCRdb redid the calling of the PCR reads with MiXCR, one entry per CDR3 protein. The repertoire holds 9,000 to 13,000 distinct CDR3 sequences, with 30% to 35% as singletons. Treatment described: approximately nine-day PBMC culture with coronavirus spike peptide pools or control peptides (ViraFEST assay). The sample in question was CD4+ T cells from blood, cultured in vitro, obtained after SARS-CoV-2 vaccination. All receptors come from a human donor who had recovered from COVID-19.

The chain employs TRBV20-1 and TRBJ2-3; D may be TRBD2 (6 bases). The CDR3 covers 15 residues. Trimming took 6 bases from V and 7 from J, leaving 23 bases between them. Germline CDR1 and CDR2: DFQATT and SNEGSKA (reference sequence). DNA for the CDR3: TGCAGTGCCACCCGACTAGTCGGGGGAGGAAATACGCAGTATTTT. Amino acids: CSATRLVGGGNTQYF.

This clonotype turned up a few times. The chain uses TRBV7-9 and TRBJ2-1; TRBD2 aligns across 10 bases. This CDR3 comprises 19 residues. Per germline, CDR1 SEHNR and CDR2 FQNEAQ (reference sequence). Trimming removed 3 bases from V and 15 bases from J; junction bases left unmatched: 26. The CDR3 reads CASSFGTSVTGSMVWARFF. The CDR3 coding sequence is TGTGCCAGCAGCTTCGGGACTAGCGTGACAGGGAGCATGGTTTGGGCCCGGTTCTTC. The entire variable domain, with the rest obtained from reference TRBV7-9 and TRBJ2-1, is as follows: DTGVSQNPRHKITKRGQNVTFRCDPISEHNRLYWYRQTLGQGPEFLTYFQNEAQLEKSRLLSDRFSAERPKGSFSTLEIQRTEQGDSAMYLCASSFGTSVTGSMVWARFFGPGTRLTVL.

This clonotype appeared a few times. This rearrangement joins TRBV7-2 to TRBJ2-5; 9 nucleotides line up with TRBD2. CDR1 and CDR2 from the germline V gene are SGHTA and FQGNSA. The V gene end was trimmed by 3 bases and the J gene end by 5 bases; junction bases not matched to a gene: 10. The CDR3 is 16 residues long. CDR3 DNA: TGTGCCAGCAGCTTGTTGGGGCTAGCGGGACGCGAGACCCAGTACTTC. Encoded protein: CASSLLGLAGRETQYF.

The chain uses TRBV6-1 and TRBJ2-1; 10 nucleotides agree with TRBD2. The V gene's germline CDR1 is MNHNS and CDR2 SASEGT. The ends lost 6 bases at V and 10 bases at J; junction bases unmatched: 12. CDR3 length: 15 amino acids. The CDR3 sequence is CASSFLAGAQLEQFF. The CDR3 coding sequence is TGTGCCAGCAGCTTTCTAGCGGGAGCCCAACTCGAGCAGTTCTTC.

As DNA, the CDR3 is TGTGCCAGCAGTTTAGCGCGTGAGGCTGGCAATCAGCCCCAGCATTTT. Residues: CASSLAREAGNQPQHF. This chain links TRBV28 with TRBJ1-5; D call uncertain. The V end was cut by 2 bases, the J end by 2 bases, with 13 bases between. The CDR3 is 16 amino acids. Germline CDR1 MDHEN, CDR2 SYDVKM.

The rearrangement uses TRBV19 and TRBJ1-1; TRBD1 matches at 12 bases. CDR3 size: 16 residues. J was trimmed by 2 bases and V by 7 bases; bases with no gene match: 8. Germline assignment: CDR1 LNHDA and CDR2 SQIVND (reference sequence). The CDR3 nucleotides are TGTGCCAGTACTCCCGGCGGGACAGGGGGCAACACTGAAGCTTTCTTT. It yields the protein CASTPGGTGGNTEAFF.

This clonotype was recorded a few times. CDR3 bases: TGTGCCAGTAGTCTCCTCCGGGACAGGTCTGGGGCCAACGTCCTGACTTTC. Protein product: CASSLLRDRSGANVLTF. The genes are TRBV19 and TRBJ2-6; the match to TRBD1 covers 8 bases. CDR1 is LNHDA, CDR2 SQIVND, per germline (reference sequence). The CDR3 totals 17 residues. Unmatched junction bases numbered 7, after V lost 5 bases and J lost 1 base.

The sample holds a few counts of this clonotype. The CDR3: CASSKLTPLHF. Written as DNA, the CDR3 is TGTGCCAGCAGCAAGCTAACACCCCTCCACTTT. The chain is built from TRBV21-1 and TRBJ1-6. TRBV21-1 is classified as a pseudogene. This CDR3 is 11 amino acids long.

The V and J genes are TRBV7-2 and TRBJ1-6; D not resolved. V was shortened by 1 base and J by 5 bases, with 9 bases between the two germline ends. CDR1 SGHTA and CDR2 FQGNSA come from the germline V gene. This CDR3 has 15 residues. CDR3 DNA: TGTGCCAGCAGCTTAGTAATCAGGAATAATTCACCCCTCCACTTT. This codes for CASSLVIRNNSPLHF.

The V call is TRBV4-2, the J call TRBJ1-1, with 9 bases aligning to TRBD1. The length of the CDR3 is 12 residues. Losses at the gene ends were 3 bases for V and 8 bases for J; bases not matched to a gene: 1. From germline, CDR1 is LGHNA and CDR2 YNFKEQ. CDR3 amino acids: CASSQTGGEAFF. CDR3 coding DNA: TGTGCCAGCAGCCAGACAGGGGGGGAAGCTTTCTTT.

The rearrangement joins TRBV7-2 to TRBJ1-3; 7 bases line up with TRBD1. The germline gives CDR1 SGHTA, CDR2 FQGNSA. J gave up 2 bases and V 8 bases, and 9 bases lay outside the gene matches. This CDR3 is 15 amino acids long. CDR3 region: CASSGQAKAGNTIYF. DNA of the CDR3: TGTGCCAGCTCTGGACAGGCAAAGGCTGGAAACACCATATATTTT.

The chain employs TRBV6-2 or TRBV6-3 and TRBJ1-5; D unclear. CDR3 length: 14 residues. Germline CDR1 reads MNHEY; CDR2 reads SVGEGT. V lost 2 bases and J lost 5, with 10 bases in between. DNA for the CDR3: TGTGCCAGCAGTTACCGTCCCCCCGATCAGCCCCAGCATTTT. Protein sequence: CASSYRPPDQPQHF.

In nucleotides, the CDR3 is TGCAGTGCTAGAGCGAGGGGGGTCACTAGTGAAGCTTTCTTT. This translates into CSARARGVTSEAFF. V is TRBV20-1 and J is TRBJ1-1; a weak D match, TRBD1 (6 bases). The CDR3 sequence is 14 residues long. With 1 base removed from V and 7 bases from J, the gap between germline ends came to 16 bases. The germline CDR1 and CDR2 sequences are DFQATT and SNEGSKA (reference sequence).

The chain employs TRBV12-3 or TRBV12-4 and TRBJ1-1, with D maybe TRBD1 (5 bases). V dropped 6 bases and J dropped 5 bases, with 10 bases sitting between them. The CDR3 is made up of 12 amino acids. The CDR3 loop is CASSPGLTEAFF. The DNA of the CDR3 is TGTGCCAGCAGCCCAGGGTTAACTGAAGCTTTCTTT.

In DNA, the CDR3 is TGTGCCAGCAGTTACTGGGGACGGGGTGGTTCGCGGGAGACCCAGTACTTC. Amino acids: CASSYWGRGGSRETQYF. The chain is built from TRBV6-5 and TRBJ2-5; D may be TRBD1 or TRBD2 (5 bases each). The germline V and J ends were trimmed by 1 base and 5 bases, with 20 bases remaining between them. The CDR3 extends over 17 amino acids. Germline-derived CDR1 and CDR2 are MNHEY and SVGAGI.

The chain has TRBV28 and TRBJ1-4; 9 bases are a match to TRBD1. This CDR3 is built from 15 residues. Germline V gives CDR1 MDHEN, CDR2 SYDVKM. V trimming: 4 bases; J trimming: 9 bases; junction bases outside the gene matches: 9. CDR3 sequence reads: CASSSIDRGDKKLFF. The CDR3 bases are TGTGCCAGCAGTTCAATCGACAGGGGGGATAAAAAACTGTTTTTT.

This clonotype is termed large (0.1 to 1%). The chain uses TRBV7-3 and TRBJ2-7, with D perhaps matching TRBD1 or TRBD2 (5 bases each). CDR1 SGHTA and CDR2 FQGTGA come from the germline V gene. V shed 3 bases and J shed 7 bases, with 19 bases lying between them. The CDR3 runs to 15 residues. This CDR3 is CASSLGVGLGYEQYF. In DNA form, the CDR3 reads TGTGCCAGCAGCTTGGGGGTGGGCCTTGGCTATGAGCAGTACTTC.

The genes are TRBV28 and TRBJ2-4, with D perhaps TRBD1 (6 bases). The CDR3 contains 16 residues. The germline CDR1 and CDR2 sequences are MDHEN and SYDVKM. V shed 4 bases and J shed 1 base, with 14 bases lying between them. DNA of the CDR3: TGTGCCAGCAGTTATTCGGGAACAGGGGCCAAAAACATTCAGTACTTC. Protein product: CASSYSGTGAKNIQYF.

This chain joins TRBV5-1 and TRBJ2-3, with unresolved D. The CDR3 runs to 12 residues. From germline, CDR1 is SGHRS and CDR2 YFSETQ. V lost 4 bases to trimming and J lost 0 bases, with 3 bases between them. Written as DNA, the CDR3 is TGCGCCAGCAGCCTGAGCACAGATACGCAGTATTTT. Amino acid sequence: CASSLSTDTQYF.

The chain couples TRBV20-1 to TRBJ2-4; TRBD2 matches 11 bases. The V segment lost 0 bases and the J segment 9 bases; nucleotides outside the gene matches: 7. The CDR3 runs 15 residues. Per germline, CDR1 DFQATT and CDR2 SNEGSKA (reference sequence). CDR3 DNA: TGCAGTGCTAGAGACATAGCGGGAGGGTCTGGCATTCAGTACTTC. Protein product: CSARDIAGGSGIQYF.

The chain carries TRBV19 and TRBJ2-2, with D perhaps TRBD1 (5 bases). CDR1 and CDR2 (germline): LNHDA, SQIVND (reference sequence). Trimming took off 7 bases at V and 7 bases at J, with 10 bases between the two ends. This CDR3 is 12 amino acids long. The CDR3 DNA reads as TGTGCCAGTAAAACAGGATACGGGGAGCTGTTTTTT. Protein sequence: CASKTGYGELFF.

This clonotype has just a few counts. The chain carries TRBV7-2 and TRBJ2-1, with D perhaps matching TRBD2 (7 bases). CDR1 is SGHTA and CDR2 is FQGNSA in the germline V gene. Trimming removed 3 bases from V and 6 bases from J, with 15 bases in between. The length of the CDR3 is 15 residues. The CDR3 reads CASSFQGGVRNEQFF. DNA for the CDR3: TGTGCCAGCAGCTTCCAAGGGGGGGTCCGCAATGAGCAGTTCTTC.

The rearrangement uses TRBV6-1 and TRBJ2-7; unclear D gene. The CDR3 has 12 amino acids. Germline CDR1 is MNHNS and CDR2 is SASEGT. Trimming took 6 bases from V and 3 from J, leaving 9 bases between them. CDR3 bases: TGTGCCAGCAGCTCCGACGGCTACGAGCAGTACTTC. Protein sequence: CASSSDGYEQYF.